These 29 T cell receptor beta chains were all obtained from the same sample, sequenced in a study of T cell changes during pregnancy in multiple sclerosis (dated by TCRdb to the late 2010s). Libraries were prepared through the immunoSEQ multiplex PCR assay. Drawn from immuneACCESS, this table holds only the in-frame rearrangements with V and J called that TCRdb kept. Clones are partly lost; checked studies trace under half to an unresolved V gene and leave the rest unexplained. Within this sample are about 40,000 clones, with approximately 90% of them counted one time only. 0.43% of the sample belongs to the ten largest clones. The sample consisted of CD4+ T cells from peripheral blood mononuclear cells, taken in the third trimester of pregnancy. These receptors all come from a female donor with multiple sclerosis, enrolled in a pregnancy study.

V gene TRBV7-2 combines with J gene TRBJ2-1, with D possibly matching TRBD2 (6 bases). The germline V gene encodes CDR1 SGHTA and CDR2 FQGNSA. The CDR3 spans 13 residues. The germline V and J ends were trimmed by 3 bases and 9 bases, with 12 bases remaining between them. The CDR3 reads CASSLERVGEQFF. In DNA, the CDR3 is TGTGCCAGCAGCTTGGAGCGGGTGGGTGAGCAGTTCTTC.

The chain employs TRBV7-2 and TRBJ2-5; 13 positions match TRBD2. The germline V gene encodes CDR1 SGHTA and CDR2 FQGNSA. This CDR3 has 17 residues. V was pared by 6 bases and J by 2 bases, with 9 bases of the junction left unmatched. CDR3 protein: CASRLAGGFDQQETQYF. Here the CDR3 DNA reads TGTGCCAGCAGACTAGCGGGAGGGTTCGATCAGCAAGAGACCCAGTACTTC.

The chain recombines TRBV6-6 with TRBJ1-2; 8 bases fit TRBD1. The CDR3 has 15 amino acids. The J segment lost 1 base and the V segment lost 5 bases, leaving 6 bases of the junction unmatched. The germline V gene encodes CDR1 MNHNY and CDR2 SVGAGI (reference sequence). The CDR3 DNA sequence: TGTGCCAGCAGTAAACAGGGGGTAAATAACTATGGCTACACCTTC. Amino acids: CASSKQGVNNYGYTF.

The chain has TRBV28 and TRBJ2-3, with TRBD1 as a possible D gene (6 bases). This CDR3 comprises 14 residues. Germline values: CDR1 MDHEN, CDR2 SYDVKM. V lost 3 bases and J lost 6, with 13 bases in between. Written as DNA, the CDR3 is TGTGCCAGCAGTTTCAGTGAGCAGGGGGATACGCAGTATTTT. It specifies CASSFSEQGDTQYF.

The chain combines TRBV18 with TRBJ2-7; 11 nucleotides match TRBD2. V lost 5 bases, J lost 2 bases, and 2 bases stayed unmatched. This CDR3 is 14 amino acids long. The V gene's germline CDR1 is KGHSH and CDR2 LQKENI. CDR3 sequence: CASSGLAGTYEQYF. For the CDR3, the DNA is TGTGCCAGCTCAGGACTAGCGGGTACCTACGAGCAGTACTTC.

V gene TRBV5-4 combines with J gene TRBJ2-7; D might be TRBD2 (5 bases). The CDR3 sequence is 16 residues long. Per germline, CDR1 SGHNT and CDR2 YYREEE (reference sequence). Trimming shortened V by 0 bases and J by 0 bases, and 13 bases separated the two germline ends. CDR3 in DNA: TGTGCCAGCAGCTTGGCGGGGTCCTTTAGCTCCTACGAGCAGTACTTC. Translation: CASSLAGSFSSYEQYF.

This clone was seen a single time. The chain combines TRBV7-2 with TRBJ2-7; 7 bases map to TRBD2. This CDR3 has 15 amino acids. CDR1 SGHTA and CDR2 FQGNSA come from the germline V gene. Trimming cost V 1 base and J 1 base; bases outside gene matches: 4. In DNA form, the CDR3 reads TGTGCCAGCAGCTTAGTAGGCGGGAGTTCCTACGAGCAGTACTTC. As protein: CASSLVGGSSYEQYF.

The CDR3, as DNA: TGTGCCACCAGCAGGGCCCCTTGGACTAGCGGGAGACTGAGCGGGGAGCTGTTTTTT. Translating it yields CATSRAPWTSGRLSGELFF. J is TRBJ2-2 and V is TRBV15, with TRBD2 identical over 13 bases. CDR3 length: 19 residues. Germline loops: CDR1 LNHNV, CDR2 YYDKDF (reference sequence). V was clipped by 3 bases and J by 7 bases; unmatched bases: 14.

This rearrangement joins TRBV6-6 to TRBJ2-7, with 11 bases matching TRBD2. This CDR3 has 15 residues. Germline loops: CDR1 MNHNY, CDR2 SVGAGI (reference sequence). V lost 5 bases to trimming and J lost 3 bases; unmatched junction nucleotides: 6. In DNA, the CDR3 is TGTGCCAGCAGTACTAGCGGGAGCAACCTCTACGAGCAGTACTTC. Translation gives CASSTSGSNLYEQYF.

V usage is TRBV10-2 and J usage is TRBJ2-5, with 10 bases lining up with TRBD1. Germline values: CDR1 WSHSY, CDR2 SAAADI. V lost 7 bases to trimming and J lost 5 bases; unmatched junction nucleotides: 7. The CDR3 is made up of 14 amino acids. The CDR3 reads CASKPGQGSETQYF. The CDR3 DNA follows: TGCGCCAGCAAACCGGGACAGGGGAGCGAGACCCAGTACTTC.

The CDR3: CASSPRQGGNYGYTF. CDR3 nucleotide sequence: TGTGCCAGCAGCCCCCGACAGGGTGGAAACTATGGCTACACCTTC. This rearrangement joins TRBV5-4 to TRBJ1-2, with 7 bases identical to TRBD1. Germline V gene sequence: CDR1 SGHNT, CDR2 YYREEE (reference sequence). V trimming: 4 bases; J trimming: 2 bases; junction bases outside the gene matches: 8. This CDR3 comprises 15 residues.

The CDR3 bases are TGTGCCATCGGACAGGGTTCGGCCATATATTTT. This codes for CAIGQGSAIYF. The rearrangement joins TRBV10-3 to TRBJ1-3, with TRBD1 matching 8 bases. The CDR3 totals 11 residues. V shed 8 bases and J 11 bases; nucleotides not matched to a gene: 5. Germline CDR1 is ENHRY and CDR2 is SYGVKD.

The chain combines TRBV1 with TRBJ2-4; the D call of TRBD2 is as the table states it, not checked on the DNA. TRBV1 is a known pseudogene. The CDR3 contains 17 residues. CDR3 amino acids: CTSSPGLAGKSKNIQYF. CDR3 nucleotide sequence: TGCACCAGCAGCCCGGGACTAGCGGGAAAATCCAAAAACATTCAGTACTTC.

The chain links TRBV5-4 to TRBJ2-1; 11 bases match TRBD2. Trimming at V came to 4 bases and at J to 7 bases, leaving 10 bases not matched to a gene. The germline V gene has CDR1 SGHNT and CDR2 YYREEE (reference sequence). The CDR3 consists of 16 residues. The CDR3 sequence is CASSQVAGGGRNEQFF. CDR3 DNA sequence: TGTGCCAGCAGCCAGGTAGCGGGAGGGGGGCGGAATGAGCAGTTCTTC.

J is TRBJ2-1 and V is TRBV5-1; 14 bases map to TRBD2. In germline, CDR1 is SGHRS, CDR2 YFSETQ. This CDR3 spans 22 amino acids. Trimming removed 4 bases from V and 6 bases from J; junction bases left unmatched: 24. CDR3 in DNA: TGCGCCAGCAGCGTTAATCCACCTTCCATCGGACTAGCGGGAGGATTCGGCAATGAGCAGTTCTTC. This encodes CASSVNPPSIGLAGGFGNEQFF.

The chain employs TRBV27 and TRBJ2-2, with 9 positions matching TRBD1. The trim removed 6 bases at V and 4 bases at J, leaving 9 bases unmatched. CDR3 length: 16 amino acids. The germline V gene has CDR1 MNHEY and CDR2 SMNVEV (reference sequence). The DNA for the CDR3 is TGTGCCAGCAGAGATGCGGGACAGGGTGGCACCGGGGAGCTGTTTTTT. It yields the protein CASRDAGQGGTGELFF.

This chain connects TRBV5-4 to TRBJ1-3, with D perhaps TRBD1 (6 bases). Trimming took 3 bases from V and 2 from J, leaving 18 bases between them. The CDR3 runs 17 residues. Germline CDR1 SGHNT, CDR2 YYREEE (reference sequence). The CDR3 nucleotides read TGTGCCAGCAGCTCTAGGGCAGGGGTAGACGCTGGAAACACCATATATTTT. As protein: CASSSRAGVDAGNTIYF.

This chain links TRBV19 with TRBJ2-3, with TRBD1 as a possible D gene (6 bases). V lost 3 bases to trimming and J lost 4 bases, with 23 bases between them. Germline loops: CDR1 LNHDA, CDR2 SQIVND (reference sequence). The length of the CDR3 is 18 residues. Here the CDR3 DNA reads TGTGCCAGTAGTATGGGGAAACCCGCACAGGGAGTGGCAGATACGCAGTATTTT. Translation gives CASSMGKPAQGVADTQYF.

V gene TRBV7-9 combines with J gene TRBJ1-2; the match to TRBD1 covers 9 bases. This CDR3 comprises 17 residues. Germline V gene lookup returns CDR1 SEHNR and CDR2 FQNEAQ (reference sequence). After removal of 5 bases from V and 5 bases from J, the junction contained 15 bases not matched to a gene. The CDR3 here is CASSLVGTGSIFYGYTF. The CDR3 DNA sequence: TGTGCCAGCAGCCTAGTTGGGACAGGGTCTATCTTTTATGGCTACACCTTC.

The rearrangement uses TRBV7-2 and TRBJ1-1; TRBD1 agrees at 10 bases. From germline, CDR1 is SGHTA and CDR2 FQGNSA. Trimming took 5 bases from V and 3 from J; bases not matched to a gene: 3. The CDR3 sequence is 14 residues long. The CDR3 DNA reads TGTGCCAGCAGCCGGGACAGGGGAGACACTGAAGCTTTCTTT. Translating gives CASSRDRGDTEAFF. Full variable domain (missing parts from reference TRBV7-2 and TRBJ1-1): GAGVSQSPSNKVTEKGKDVELRCDPISGHTALYWYRQSLGQGLEFLIYFQGNSAPDKSGLPSDRFSAERTGGSVSTLTIQRTQQEDSAVYLCASSRDRGDTEAFFGQGTRLTVV.

V and J are TRBV29-1 and TRBJ2-5, with D possibly being TRBD2 (5 bases). V was trimmed by 5 bases and J by 2 bases, leaving 15 bases between them. The CDR3 covers 14 residues. From germline, CDR1 is SQVTM and CDR2 ANQGSEA. CDR3 sequence: CSVRTAAAQETQYF. The CDR3 bases are TGCAGCGTTCGAACTGCAGCGGCTCAAGAGACCCAGTACTTC.

The chain employs TRBV2 and TRBJ2-2; D perhaps matches TRBD2 (5 bases). Germline V gives CDR1 SNHLY, CDR2 FYNNEI. CDR3 size: 12 residues. V lost 10 bases, J lost 5 bases, and 11 bases lay in between. CDR3 region: CATRRDTGELFF. CDR3 DNA: TGTGCCACCAGACGGGATACCGGGGAGCTGTTTTTT.

The chain uses TRBV15 and TRBJ1-2; a possible D gene is TRBD1 (6 bases). The CDR3 covers 17 residues. Trimming pared 0 bases from V and 1 base from J, leaving 15 bases between. CDR1 and CDR2 (germline): LNHNV, YYDKDF (reference sequence). The CDR3 loop reads CATSRDGAGAGNYGYTF. As DNA, the CDR3 is TGTGCCACCAGCAGAGATGGGGCGGGGGCGGGTAACTATGGCTACACCTTC.

V and J are TRBV12-5 and TRBJ2-7; the match to TRBD2 covers 7 bases. The CDR3 length is 19 residues. CDR1 LGHNT and CDR2 FRNRAP come from the germline V gene. The V segment lost 2 bases and the J segment 6 bases; nucleotides outside the gene matches: 22. The CDR3 DNA follows: TGTGCTAGTGGTTTGCCCCGGGGGAGGGATAGGAGTATTTGCCTCGAGCAGTACTTC. The encoded protein is CASGLPRGRDRSICLEQYF. Looking up the rest from reference TRBV12-5 and TRBJ2-7 gives the full variable domain: DARVTQTPRHKVTEMGQEVTMRCQPILGHNTVFWYRQTMMQGLELLAYFRNRAPLDDSGMPKDRFSAEMPDATLATLKIQPSEPRDSAVYFCASGLPRGRDRSICLEQYFGPGTRLTVT.

This chain uses TRBV7-2 with TRBJ2-1, with TRBD2 matching over 8 bases. V shed 2 bases and J 3 bases; nucleotides not matched to a gene: 12. CDR3 length equals 18 residues. Germline loops: CDR1 SGHTA, CDR2 FQGNSA. The CDR3 here is CASSLSGRVAGRYNEQFF. CDR3 sequence (DNA): TGTGCCAGCAGCTTAAGTGGGCGGGTAGCGGGACGCTACAATGAGCAGTTCTTC.

This chain uses TRBV6-1 with TRBJ2-5; the match to TRBD2 covers 7 bases. J gave up 2 bases and V 8 bases, and 2 bases lay outside the gene matches. The CDR3 has 12 residues. Germline CDR1 reads MNHNS; CDR2 reads SASEGT. The CDR3 bases are TGTGCCAGCGGGGGGGGGCAAGAGACCCAGTACTTC. Translated: CASGGGQETQYF.

This chain joins TRBV7-2 and TRBJ2-7; TRBD1 agrees at 8 bases. J was trimmed by 1 base and V by 0 bases; bases with no gene match: 8. The CDR3 runs to 17 residues. Looked up from germline, CDR1 is SGHTA and CDR2 is FQGNSA. CDR3: CASSLARQGAPSYEQYF. The CDR3 nucleotides are TGTGCCAGCAGCTTAGCGCGCCAGGGGGCGCCGTCCTACGAGCAGTACTTC.

The genes are TRBV6-5 and TRBJ1-5; no clear D. The V gene lost 2 bases and the J gene lost 6 bases, with 17 bases spanning the gap. This CDR3 region has 16 residues. In germline, CDR1 is MNHEY, CDR2 SVGAGI. This CDR3 reads CASSYAAGAAPQPQHF. Here the CDR3 DNA reads TGTGCCAGCAGTTACGCGGCAGGAGCGGCACCTCAGCCCCAGCATTTT.

This sequence joins TRBV2 and TRBJ2-3; 14 bases are a match to TRBD2. CDR1 and CDR2 from the germline V gene are SNHLY and FYNNEI. J gave up 4 bases and V 8 bases, and 8 bases lay outside the gene matches. The CDR3 loop spans 16 amino acids. The CDR3 nucleotides read TGTGCCAGCGGAGGGACTAGCGGGAGTAGGGCAGATACGCAGTATTTT. Protein: CASGGTSGSRADTQYF. Using reference TRBV2 and TRBJ2-3 for the parts outside the CDR3, the full variable domain is EPEVTQTPSHQVTQMGQEVILRCVPISNHLYFYWYRQILGQKVEFLVSFYNNEISEKSEIFDDQFSVERPDGSNFTLKIRSTKLEDSAMYFCASGGTSGSRADTQYFGPGTRLTVL.